Sequencing of this T cell receptor beta chain was carried out in a study of OX40 agonist ivuxolimab in advanced cancers. This CDR3 contains 13 residues. With V trimmed by 7 bases and J by 4 bases, 5 bases remained unmatched. Germline V CDR1 and CDR2: MNHEY, SVGAGI. About this clone itself: Its antigen is as yet unknown.

Only in-frame clones appear in the TCRdb table, and some are missing; sequencing was by immunoSEQ multiplex PCR. The data hold around 55,000 clones, with approximately 86% observed a single time. Whole-study results and caveats: In general, CD8+ T cells held more expanded clones than CD4+ did, on average.

Sequencing used CD4+ or CD8+ T cells sorted from blood, obtained in a trial of the OX40 agonist ivuxolimab. The V call is TRBV6-5, the J call TRBJ1-1; TRBD1 matches at 8 bases. This sequence was found in an adult with an advanced solid tumor such as melanoma, head and neck, liver or kidney cancer. CDR3 nucleotides: TGTGCCAGCAAATACAGGGGGGGCACTGAAGCTTTCTTT. Translating it yields CASKYRGGTEAFF.